The T cell receptor (beta chain) under discussion was sequenced for a study of OX40 agonist ivuxolimab in advanced cancers. Profiled with immunoSEQ multiplex PCR; TCRdb holds only in-frame clones, not every one. Of some 25,000 clones listed, around 90% are singletons. From germline, CDR1 is LNHDA and CDR2 SQIVND (reference sequence). The CDR3 extends over 17 amino acids. V dropped 1 base and J dropped 3; count of bases not matched to a gene: 6. This clonotype originated in an adult with an advanced solid tumor such as melanoma, head and neck, liver or kidney cancer. The sample consisted of CD4+ or CD8+ T cells sorted from blood, taken in a trial of the OX40 agonist ivuxolimab. This rearrangement joins TRBV19 to TRBJ2-3; 11 bases are a match to TRBD2. Written as DNA, the CDR3 is TGTGCCAGTAGTATAGCGCTAGCGGGAGGTTTGACAGATACGCAGTATTTT. Its protein product is CASSIALAGGLTDTQYF.